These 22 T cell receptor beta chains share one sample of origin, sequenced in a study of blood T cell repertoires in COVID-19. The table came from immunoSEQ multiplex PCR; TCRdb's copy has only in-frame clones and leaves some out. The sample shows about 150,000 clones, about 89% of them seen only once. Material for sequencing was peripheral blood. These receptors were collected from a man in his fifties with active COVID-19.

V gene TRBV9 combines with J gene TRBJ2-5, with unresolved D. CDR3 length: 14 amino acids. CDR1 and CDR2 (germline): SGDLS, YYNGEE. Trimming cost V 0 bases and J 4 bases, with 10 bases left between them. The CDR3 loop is CASSVEEYSETQYF. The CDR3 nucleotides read TGTGCCAGCAGCGTAGAGGAGTATTCAGAGACCCAGTACTTC.

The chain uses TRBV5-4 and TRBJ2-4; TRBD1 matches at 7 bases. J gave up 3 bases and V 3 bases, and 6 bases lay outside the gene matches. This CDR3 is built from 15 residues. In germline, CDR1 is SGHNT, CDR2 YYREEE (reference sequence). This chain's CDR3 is CASSSSYRGKNIQYF. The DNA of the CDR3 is TGTGCCAGCAGCTCCTCCTACAGGGGCAAAAACATTCAGTACTTC.

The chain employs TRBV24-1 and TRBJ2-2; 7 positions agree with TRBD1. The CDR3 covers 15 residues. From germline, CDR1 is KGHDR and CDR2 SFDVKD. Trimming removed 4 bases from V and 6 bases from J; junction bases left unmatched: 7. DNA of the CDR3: TGTGCCACCAGTGAGACAGGGAGAAGAGCCGGGGAGCTGTTTTTT. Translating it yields CATSETGRRAGELFF.

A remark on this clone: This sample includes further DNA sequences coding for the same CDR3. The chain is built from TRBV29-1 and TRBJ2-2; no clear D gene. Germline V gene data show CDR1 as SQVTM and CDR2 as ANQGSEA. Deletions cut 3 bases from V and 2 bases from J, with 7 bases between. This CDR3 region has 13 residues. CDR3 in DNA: TGCAGCGTTGATACCAGAAACACCGGGGAGCTGTTTTTT. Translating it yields CSVDTRNTGELFF.

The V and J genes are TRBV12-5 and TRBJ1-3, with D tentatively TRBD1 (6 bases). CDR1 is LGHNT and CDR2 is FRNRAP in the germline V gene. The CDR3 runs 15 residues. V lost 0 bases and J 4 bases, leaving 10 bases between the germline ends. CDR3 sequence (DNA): TGTGCTAGTGGTTTGGTTAAGGGGGACGGAAACACCATATATTTT. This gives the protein CASGLVKGDGNTIYF.

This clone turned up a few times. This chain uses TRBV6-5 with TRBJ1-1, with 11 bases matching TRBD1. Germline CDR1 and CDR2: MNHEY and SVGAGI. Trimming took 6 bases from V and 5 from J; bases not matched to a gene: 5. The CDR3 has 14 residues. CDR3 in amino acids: CASRTGTGGTEAFF. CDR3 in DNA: TGTGCCAGCAGAACCGGGACAGGGGGTACTGAAGCTTTCTTT.

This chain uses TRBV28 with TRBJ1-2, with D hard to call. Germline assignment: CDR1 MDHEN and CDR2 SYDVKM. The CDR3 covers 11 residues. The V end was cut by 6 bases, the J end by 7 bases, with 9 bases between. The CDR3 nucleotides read TGTGCCAGCAGCCCGGGAGGTGGCTACACCTTC. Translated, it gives CASSPGGGYTF.

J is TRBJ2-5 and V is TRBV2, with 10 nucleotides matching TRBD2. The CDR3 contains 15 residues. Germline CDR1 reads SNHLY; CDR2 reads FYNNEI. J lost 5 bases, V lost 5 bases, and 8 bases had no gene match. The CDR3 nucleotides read TGTGCCAGCAGTCCTACTAGCGGGGTTTTCGAGACCCAGTACTTC. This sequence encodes CASSPTSGVFETQYF.

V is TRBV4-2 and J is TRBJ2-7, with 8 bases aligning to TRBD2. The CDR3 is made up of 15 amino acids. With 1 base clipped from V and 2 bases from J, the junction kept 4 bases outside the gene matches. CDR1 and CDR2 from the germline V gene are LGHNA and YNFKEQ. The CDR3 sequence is CASSQGGGGTYEQYF. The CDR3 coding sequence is TGTGCCAGCAGCCAAGGGGGCGGGGGGACCTACGAGCAGTACTTC.

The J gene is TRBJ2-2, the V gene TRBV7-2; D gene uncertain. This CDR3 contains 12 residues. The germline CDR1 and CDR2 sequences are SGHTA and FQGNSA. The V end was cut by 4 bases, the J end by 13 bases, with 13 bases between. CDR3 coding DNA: TGTGCCAGCAGCTCGACGGCTGAGGTGCTGTTTTTT. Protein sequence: CASSSTAEVLFF.

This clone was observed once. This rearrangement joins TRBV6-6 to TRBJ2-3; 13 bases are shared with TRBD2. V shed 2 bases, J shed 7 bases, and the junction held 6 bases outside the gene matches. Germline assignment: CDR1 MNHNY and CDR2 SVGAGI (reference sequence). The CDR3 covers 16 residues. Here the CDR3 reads CASSYPLAGGPHTQYF. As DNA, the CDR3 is TGTGCCAGCAGTTACCCACTAGCGGGGGGGCCACATACGCAGTATTTT.

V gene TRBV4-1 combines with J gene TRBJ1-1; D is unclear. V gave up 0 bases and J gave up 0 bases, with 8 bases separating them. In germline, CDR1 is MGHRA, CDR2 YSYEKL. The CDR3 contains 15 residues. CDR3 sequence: CASSQEQLMNTEAFF. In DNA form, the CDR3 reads TGCGCCAGCAGCCAAGAACAGCTCATGAACACTGAAGCTTTCTTT.

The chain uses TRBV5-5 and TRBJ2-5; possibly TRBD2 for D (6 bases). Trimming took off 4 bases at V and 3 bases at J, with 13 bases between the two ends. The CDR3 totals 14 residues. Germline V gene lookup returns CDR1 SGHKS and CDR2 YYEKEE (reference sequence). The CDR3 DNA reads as TGTGCCAGCAGCCCCCAAGGCGGGAAAGAGACCCAGTACTTC. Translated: CASSPQGGKETQYF.

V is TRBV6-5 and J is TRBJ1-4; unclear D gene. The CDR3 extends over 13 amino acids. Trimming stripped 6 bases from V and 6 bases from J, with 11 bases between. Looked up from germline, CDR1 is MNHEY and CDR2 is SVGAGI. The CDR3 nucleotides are TGTGCCAGCAGACTCCTAGCTTATGAAAAACTGTTTTTT. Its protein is CASRLLAYEKLFF.

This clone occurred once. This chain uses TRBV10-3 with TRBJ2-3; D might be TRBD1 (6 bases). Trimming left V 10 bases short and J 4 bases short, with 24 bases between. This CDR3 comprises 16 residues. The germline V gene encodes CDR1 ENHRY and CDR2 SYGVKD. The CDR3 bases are TGTGCCACCCACCAGGGGATAGCCTTCTTCGCAGATACGCAGTATTTT. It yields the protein CATHQGIAFFADTQYF.

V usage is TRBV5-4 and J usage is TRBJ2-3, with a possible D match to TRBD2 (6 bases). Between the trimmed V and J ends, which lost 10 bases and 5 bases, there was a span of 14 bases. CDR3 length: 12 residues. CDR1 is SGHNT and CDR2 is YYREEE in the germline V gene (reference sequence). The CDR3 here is CAAGKGQDTQYF. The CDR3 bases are TGTGCCGCGGGGAAGGGTCAAGATACGCAGTATTTT.

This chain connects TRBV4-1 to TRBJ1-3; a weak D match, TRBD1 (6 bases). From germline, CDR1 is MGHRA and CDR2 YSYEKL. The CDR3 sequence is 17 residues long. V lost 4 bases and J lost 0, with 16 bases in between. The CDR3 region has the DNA TGCGCCAGCAGCCCAACAGGGTCCCTCTACTCTGGAAACACCATATATTTT. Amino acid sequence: CASSPTGSLYSGNTIYF.

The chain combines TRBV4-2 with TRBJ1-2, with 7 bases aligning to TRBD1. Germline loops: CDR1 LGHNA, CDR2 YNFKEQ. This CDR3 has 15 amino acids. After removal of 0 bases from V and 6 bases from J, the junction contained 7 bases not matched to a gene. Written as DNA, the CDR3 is TGTGCCAGCAGCCAAGACGTCGACAGGGAAAATGGCTACACCTTC. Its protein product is CASSQDVDRENGYTF.

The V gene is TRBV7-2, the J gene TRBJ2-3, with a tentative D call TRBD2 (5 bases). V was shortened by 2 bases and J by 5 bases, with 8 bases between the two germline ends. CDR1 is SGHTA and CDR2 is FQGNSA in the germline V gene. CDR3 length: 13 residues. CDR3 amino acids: CASSLQSGDTQYF. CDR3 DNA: TGTGCCAGCAGCTTACAAAGCGGAGATACGCAGTATTTT.

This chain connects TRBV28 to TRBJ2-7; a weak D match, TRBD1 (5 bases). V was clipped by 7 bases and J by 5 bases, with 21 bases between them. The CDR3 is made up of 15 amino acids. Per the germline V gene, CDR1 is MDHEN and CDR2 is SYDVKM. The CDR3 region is CASTPLGAGSNEQYF. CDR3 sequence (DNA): TGTGCCAGCACCCCCCTAGGGGCAGGGTCCAACGAGCAGTACTTC.

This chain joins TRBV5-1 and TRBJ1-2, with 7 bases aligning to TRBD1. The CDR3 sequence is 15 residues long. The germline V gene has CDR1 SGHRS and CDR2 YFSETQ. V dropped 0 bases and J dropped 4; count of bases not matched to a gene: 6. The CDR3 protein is CASSLGQGPLYGYTF. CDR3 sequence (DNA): TGCGCCAGCAGCTTGGGACAGGGCCCTCTCTATGGCTACACCTTC.

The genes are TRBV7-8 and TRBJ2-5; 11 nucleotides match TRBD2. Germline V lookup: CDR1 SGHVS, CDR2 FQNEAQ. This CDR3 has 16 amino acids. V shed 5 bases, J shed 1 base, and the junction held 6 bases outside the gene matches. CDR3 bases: TGTGCCAGCAGCCTTAGACTAGCGGGATTCCAAGAGACCCAGTACTTC. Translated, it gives CASSLRLAGFQETQYF.